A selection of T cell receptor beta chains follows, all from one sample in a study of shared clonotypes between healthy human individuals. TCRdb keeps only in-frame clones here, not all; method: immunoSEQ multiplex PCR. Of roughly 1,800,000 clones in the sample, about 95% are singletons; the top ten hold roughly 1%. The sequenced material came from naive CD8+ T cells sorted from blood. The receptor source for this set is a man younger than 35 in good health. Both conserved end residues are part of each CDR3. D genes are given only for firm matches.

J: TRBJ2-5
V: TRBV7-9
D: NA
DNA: TGTGCCAGCAGCTTAGCAGTGAGGGAGACCCAGTACTTC
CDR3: CASSLAVRETQYF

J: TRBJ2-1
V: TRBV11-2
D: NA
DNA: TGTGCCAGCGGGGACGGGGGTGATGAGCAGTTCTTC
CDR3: CASGDGGDEQFF

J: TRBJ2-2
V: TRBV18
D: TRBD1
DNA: TGTGCCAGCTCACCACCGGTATTCGGGACAGCGCACACCGGGGAGCTGTTTTTT
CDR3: CASSPPVFGTAHTGELFF

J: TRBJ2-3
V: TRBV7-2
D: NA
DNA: TGTGCCAGCAGCCTATTATCGGGTGATATCGCAGATACGCAGTATTTT
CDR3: CASSLLSGDIADTQYF

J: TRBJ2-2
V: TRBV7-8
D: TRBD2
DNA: TGTGCCAGCAGCTTATCCGGGGGGGCCGGGGAGCTGTTTTTT
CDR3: CASSLSGGAGELFF

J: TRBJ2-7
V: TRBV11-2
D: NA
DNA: TGTGCCAGCAGCTTAGGTTGGTACGGCGCCTACGAGCAGTACTTC
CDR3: CASSLGWYGAYEQYF

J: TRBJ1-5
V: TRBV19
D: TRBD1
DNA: TGTGCCAGTATTGACAGGGGGAGCAATCAGCCCCAGCATTTT
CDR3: CASIDRGSNQPQHF

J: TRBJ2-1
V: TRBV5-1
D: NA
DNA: TGCGCCAGCAGCTCAAATAACAATGAGCAGTTCTTC
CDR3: CASSSNNNEQFF

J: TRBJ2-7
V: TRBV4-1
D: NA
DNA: TGCGCCAGCAGCCAAAAACGGGCTTCCTACGAGCAGTACTTC
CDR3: CASSQKRASYEQYF

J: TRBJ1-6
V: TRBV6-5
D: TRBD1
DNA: TGTGCCAGCAGTTTGGGACAGGGAGAGTCACCCCTCCACTTT
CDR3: CASSLGQGESPLHF

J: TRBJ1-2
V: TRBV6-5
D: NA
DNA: TGTGCCAGCAGTTACCCCGTCCCCTATGGCTACACCTTC
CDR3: CASSYPVPYGYTF